Sequencing of this T cell receptor beta chain was carried out in a study of early T cells in non-severe SARS-CoV-2 infection. Looking at the study overall: Sequenced bulk RNA came from whole blood that was unsorted, and chains were unpaired.

About this clonotype itself: Antigen: not known.

Study-level results: In VDJdb matching, anti-spike CD8 responses were favored while private and CD4 specificities went missing.

Germline V CDR1 and CDR2: MDHEN, SYDVKM. With V trimmed by 5 bases and J by 7 bases, 8 bases remained unmatched. This CDR3 is built from 15 residues. In the library, individual cDNA molecules carried attached unique molecular identifiers. TCRdb passed the 5' RACE reads through MiXCR, listing each CDR3 protein once. The sample lists some 96,000 distinct CDR3 sequences, 15% occurring once. The source of this sequence is an adult who was a healthcare worker with PCR-confirmed SARS-CoV-2 infection or an uninfected control (not recorded which). This rearrangement joins TRBV28 to TRBJ2-1; TRBD2 aligns across 10 bases. Sequencing used whole blood. The DNA of the CDR3 is TGTGCCAGCAGTCCCCAGCGGGAGGGTAGGAATGAGCAGTTCTTC. Its protein product is CASSPQREGRNEQFF.